The T cell receptor beta chain described here comes from a study of T-cell memory formation after mild COVID-19. MiXCR, applied by TCRdb to the 5' RACE reads, yields one record per CDR3 protein. Found here are about 560,000 distinct CDR3 sequences, roughly 21% of them singletons; the top ten hold about 8.2%. This CDR3 spans 15 amino acids. Trimming shortened V by 2 bases and J by 4 bases, and 13 bases separated the two germline ends. Germline loops: CDR1 MGHRA, CDR2 YSYEKL. The sequence was collected from an adult woman who had mild COVID-19 (a few samples of this study predate the infection). Cell type and time point are not known. Material: PBMCs or a T cell subset sorted from them (not recorded which). J is TRBJ2-3 and V is TRBV4-1; D may be TRBD1 (6 bases). The CDR3 spells CASSQNRVGADTQYF. In DNA, the CDR3 is TGCGCCAGCAGCCAAAACAGGGTTGGGGCAGATACGCAGTATTTT.